One sample yielded the 19 T cell receptor beta chains listed below, sequenced in a study of PD-1 blockade in mismatch repair-deficient tumors. This table comes from immunoSEQ multiplex PCR, and its TCRdb copy is limited to in-frame clones, with some not included. The table lists some 19,000 clones, approximately 80% of them singletons, with 1.4% to 1.5% in the top ten. The material was PBMCs, obtained 52 weeks after starting pembrolizumab. Receptors originate from an adult with mismatch repair-deficient cancer.

The chain joins TRBV5-6 to TRBJ2-7; D might be TRBD2 (5 bases). Looked up from germline, CDR1 is SGHDT and CDR2 is YYEEEE. The germline V and J ends were trimmed by 5 bases and 5 bases, with 14 bases remaining between them. The CDR3 extends over 13 amino acids. CDR3 in amino acids: CASRVPGKDEQYF. CDR3 nucleotides: TGTGCCAGCAGGGTACCGGGGAAGGACGAGCAGTACTTC.

The chain combines TRBV5-8 with TRBJ1-2, with 7 bases aligning to TRBD1. The CDR3 contains 16 residues. After removal of 1 base from V and 2 bases from J, the junction contained 8 bases not matched to a gene. Per germline, CDR1 SGHTS and CDR2 YDEGEE. The CDR3 coding sequence is TGTGCCAGCAGCTTGAGGGGGACAGAGGAGAACTATGGCTACACCTTC. Translating gives CASSLRGTEENYGYTF.

The CDR3 region is CASSSGLAGGYEQYF. CDR3 coding DNA: TGCGCCAGCAGCTCCGGACTAGCGGGAGGGTACGAGCAGTACTTC. The chain combines TRBV5-1 with TRBJ2-7; TRBD2 agrees at 15 bases. The CDR3 length is 15 residues. Germline CDR1 and CDR2: SGHRS and YFSETQ. The V gene end was trimmed by 3 bases and the J gene end by 4 bases; junction bases not matched to a gene: 2.

V usage is TRBV6-5 and J usage is TRBJ2-7; 10 positions agree with TRBD1. CDR1 is MNHEY and CDR2 is SVGAGI in the germline V gene. V lost 2 bases and J lost 3; bases outside the gene matches: 7. The CDR3 extends over 16 amino acids. CDR3 in amino acids: CASSYQVGTGVYEQYF. CDR3 coding DNA: TGTGCCAGCAGTTACCAGGTTGGGACAGGGGTCTACGAGCAGTACTTC.

This clone occurred once. The chain recombines TRBV28 with TRBJ2-5, with D perhaps matching TRBD1 (6 bases). Germline V CDR1 and CDR2: MDHEN, SYDVKM. V was trimmed by 5 bases and J by 2 bases, leaving 24 bases between them. The CDR3 loop spans 18 amino acids. The CDR3 coding sequence is TGTGCCAGCAGTCTAAAGCCCGGCGCCTTGGACAGTCAAGAGACCCAGTACTTC. Protein: CASSLKPGALDSQETQYF.

The CDR3 protein is CASSLRQGLEKLFF. The CDR3 region has the DNA TGTGCCAGCAGTTTAAGACAGGGATTGGAAAAACTGTTTTTT. V gene TRBV27 combines with J gene TRBJ1-4; 7 nucleotides align to TRBD1. Germline V gives CDR1 MNHEY, CDR2 SMNVEV (reference sequence). Losses at the gene ends were 2 bases for V and 8 bases for J; bases not matched to a gene: 5. CDR3 length equals 14 residues.

The V and J genes are TRBV7-9 and TRBJ1-4; a weak D match, TRBD1 (6 bases). Between the trimmed V and J ends, which lost 5 bases and 5 bases, there was a span of 12 bases. This CDR3 has 14 residues. The germline V gene encodes CDR1 SEHNR and CDR2 FQNEAQ (reference sequence). CDR3 nucleotides: TGTGCCAGCAGCGTGACAGGCCCAAATGAAAAACTGTTTTTT. Translation: CASSVTGPNEKLFF.

This clone has a handful of counts. The rearrangement uses TRBV2 and TRBJ2-5; possibly TRBD2 for D (7 bases). Germline CDR1 SNHLY, CDR2 FYNNEI. The CDR3 consists of 15 residues. Trimming stripped 8 bases from V and 1 base from J, with 17 bases between. As DNA, the CDR3 is TGTGCCAGCCGGGGGGCCTATTCCCCCCAAGAGACCCAGTACTTC. Translated: CASRGAYSPQETQYF. Supplemented by reference TRBV2 and TRBJ2-5, the full variable domain reads EPEVTQTPSHQVTQMGQEVILRCVPISNHLYFYWYRQILGQKVEFLVSFYNNEISEKSEIFDDQFSVERPDGSNFTLKIRSTKLEDSAMYFCASRGAYSPQETQYFGPGTRLLVL.

The CDR3 DNA reads as TGTGCCAGCAGTTCTACTAGCCGGAAGGCGAACACCGGGGAGCTGTTTTTT. It codes for CASSSTSRKANTGELFF. The rearrangement uses TRBV27 and TRBJ2-2; tentatively, D is TRBD2 (6 bases). V lost 4 bases and J lost 0, with 15 bases in between. The CDR3 runs to 17 residues. The germline gives CDR1 MNHEY, CDR2 SMNVEV (reference sequence).

This clone was recorded a few times. V and J are TRBV10-1 and TRBJ2-1; 12 bases line up with TRBD2. Germline CDR1 WNHNN, CDR2 SYGVQD (reference sequence). This CDR3 has 14 amino acids. V lost 4 bases and J lost 9; bases outside the gene matches: 4. The CDR3, as DNA: TGCGCCAGCAGTGGGGGACTAGCGGGCATTGAGCAGTTCTTC. Encoded protein: CASSGGLAGIEQFF.

This rearrangement joins TRBV5-1 to TRBJ2-3; the D gene is possibly TRBD2 (5 bases). CDR3 size: 12 residues. Germline V gene data show CDR1 as SGHRS and CDR2 as YFSETQ. The V and J ends lost 0 bases and 9 bases respectively, with 8 bases between them. The CDR3 region is CASSLDRGTQYF. The CDR3 DNA follows: TGCGCCAGCAGCTTGGATAGAGGGACGCAGTATTTT.

This chain links TRBV28 with TRBJ1-1; 8 bases align to TRBD1. Germline V gene sequence: CDR1 MDHEN, CDR2 SYDVKM. This CDR3 region has 15 residues. J was trimmed by 1 base and V by 7 bases; bases with no gene match: 8. The CDR3 DNA reads as TGTGCCAGCATTTCCCAGGGGGCCTGGAACACTGAAGCTTTCTTT. Protein sequence: CASISQGAWNTEAFF.

CDR3 in amino acids: CASRLAGMNTEAFF. Written as DNA, the CDR3 is TGTGCCAGCAGGTTAGCGGGGATGAACACTGAAGCTTTCTTT. The chain links TRBV28 to TRBJ1-1, with D unresolved. V lost 6 bases and J lost 0, with 11 bases in between. The CDR3 is 14 amino acids. Germline loops: CDR1 MDHEN, CDR2 SYDVKM.

V is TRBV19 and J is TRBJ1-5; no clear D. The CDR3 is 14 amino acids. CDR1 is LNHDA and CDR2 is SQIVND in the germline V gene (reference sequence). Trimming took off 6 bases at V and 4 bases at J, with 13 bases between the two ends. The CDR3 DNA reads TGTGCCAGTAGCACCAGAGACTGGAATCAGCCCCAGCATTTT. Protein: CASSTRDWNQPQHF.

There are a few counts of this clone. This sequence joins TRBV6-1 and TRBJ2-7; 9 bases match TRBD2. CDR3 length: 15 residues. Germline V gene lookup returns CDR1 MNHNS and CDR2 SASEGT. J lost 3 bases, V lost 4 bases, and 7 bases had no gene match. The CDR3 nucleotides read TGTGCCAGCAGTGGCCCGGGACTAGCAAGCTACGAGCAGTACTTC. It is translated as CASSGPGLASYEQYF.

The chain combines TRBV5-1 with TRBJ1-5, with D perhaps TRBD1 (6 bases). Germline V gene lookup returns CDR1 SGHRS and CDR2 YFSETQ. Deletions cut 2 bases from V and 5 bases from J, with 14 bases between. The CDR3 consists of 15 residues. The CDR3 DNA is TGCGCCAGCAGCTTCACAGGGATGAAGGATCAGCCCCAGCATTTT. This sequence encodes CASSFTGMKDQPQHF.

This clone turned up a few times. The same CDR3 can be traced to other DNA sequences in this sample. The rearrangement links TRBV7-3 to TRBJ2-7; perhaps TRBD2 as D (5 bases). V was shortened by 5 bases and J by 6 bases, with 14 bases between the two germline ends. The germline V gene has CDR1 SGHTA and CDR2 FQGTGA. This CDR3 is 13 amino acids long. CDR3 amino acids: CASSPYSRGEQYF. The CDR3 DNA is TGTGCCAGCAGCCCCTACTCTCGGGGCGAGCAGTACTTC.

CDR3 sequence reads: CASSLSCPTRDRGKYEQYF. In DNA form, the CDR3 reads TGTGCCAGCAGCTTAAGTTGCCCCACGCGGGACAGGGGTAAGTACGAGCAGTACTTC. The rearrangement links TRBV7-6 to TRBJ2-7; 10 bases agree with TRBD1. The germline V gene encodes CDR1 SGHVS and CDR2 FNYEAQ. V lost 2 bases and J lost 4; bases outside the gene matches: 17. The CDR3 sequence is 19 residues long.

V usage is TRBV6-5 and J usage is TRBJ2-2; the match to TRBD2 covers 7 bases. The CDR3 length is 14 residues. Germline trimming cut 6 bases from V and 7 bases from J; bases unmatched to any gene: 8. From germline, CDR1 is MNHEY and CDR2 SVGAGI. The CDR3 DNA sequence: TGTGCCAGCAGACTCACGTTAGCGGGCGGGGAGCTGTTTTTT. It yields the protein CASRLTLAGGELFF.